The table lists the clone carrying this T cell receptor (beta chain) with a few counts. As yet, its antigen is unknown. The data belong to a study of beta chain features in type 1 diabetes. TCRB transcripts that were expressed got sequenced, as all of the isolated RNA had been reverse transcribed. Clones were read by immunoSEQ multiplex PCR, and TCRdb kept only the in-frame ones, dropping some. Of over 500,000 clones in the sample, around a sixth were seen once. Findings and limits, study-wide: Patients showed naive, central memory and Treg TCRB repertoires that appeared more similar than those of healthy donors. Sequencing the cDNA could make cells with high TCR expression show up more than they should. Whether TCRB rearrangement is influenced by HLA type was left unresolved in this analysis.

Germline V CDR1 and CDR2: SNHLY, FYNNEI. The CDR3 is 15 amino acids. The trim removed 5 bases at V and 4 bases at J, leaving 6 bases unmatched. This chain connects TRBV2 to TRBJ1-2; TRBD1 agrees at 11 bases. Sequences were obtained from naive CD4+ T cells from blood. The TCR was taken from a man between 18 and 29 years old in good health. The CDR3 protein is CASSPGQGAGYGYTF. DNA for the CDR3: TGTGCCAGCAGTCCAGGACAGGGGGCTGGCTATGGCTACACCTTC.